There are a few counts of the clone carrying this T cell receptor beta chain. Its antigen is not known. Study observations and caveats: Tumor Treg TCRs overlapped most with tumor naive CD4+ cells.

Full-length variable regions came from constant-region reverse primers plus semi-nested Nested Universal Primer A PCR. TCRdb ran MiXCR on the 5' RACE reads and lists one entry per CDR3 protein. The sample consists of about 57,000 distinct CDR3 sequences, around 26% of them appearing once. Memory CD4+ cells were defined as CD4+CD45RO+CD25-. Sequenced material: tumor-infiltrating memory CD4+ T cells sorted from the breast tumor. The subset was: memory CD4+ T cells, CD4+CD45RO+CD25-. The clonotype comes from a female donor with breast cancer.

CDR3 DNA sequence: TGTGCCAGCCGCCTAACAGAGAACTATGGCTACACCTTC. It specifies CASRLTENYGYTF. The chain combines TRBV27 with TRBJ1-2; D not resolved. Germline CDR1 is MNHEY and CDR2 is SMNVEV (reference sequence). This CDR3 is built from 13 residues. V lost 8 bases, J lost 2 bases, and 12 bases lay in between.